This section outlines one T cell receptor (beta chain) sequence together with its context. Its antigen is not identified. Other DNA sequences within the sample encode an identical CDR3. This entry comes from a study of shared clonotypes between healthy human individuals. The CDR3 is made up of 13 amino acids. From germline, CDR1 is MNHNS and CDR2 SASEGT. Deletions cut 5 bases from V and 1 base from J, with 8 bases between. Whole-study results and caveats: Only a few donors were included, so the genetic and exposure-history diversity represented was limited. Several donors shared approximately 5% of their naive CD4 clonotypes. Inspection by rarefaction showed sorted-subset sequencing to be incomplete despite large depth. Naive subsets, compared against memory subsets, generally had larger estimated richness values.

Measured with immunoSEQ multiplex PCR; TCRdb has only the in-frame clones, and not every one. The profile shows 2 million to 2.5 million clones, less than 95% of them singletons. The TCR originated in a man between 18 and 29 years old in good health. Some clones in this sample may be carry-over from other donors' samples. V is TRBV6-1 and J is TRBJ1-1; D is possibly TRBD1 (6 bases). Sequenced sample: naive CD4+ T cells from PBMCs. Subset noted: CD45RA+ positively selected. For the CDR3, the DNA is TGTGCCAGCAGTTTGGACAGGAACACTGAAGCTTTCTTT. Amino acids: CASSLDRNTEAFF.